What follows are 18 T cell receptor beta chains derived from one specimen sequenced in a study of cytomegalovirus exposure and HLA in healthy donors. PCR used 60 Vbeta primers and 13 Jbeta primers. Sequenced by immunoSEQ multiplex PCR; TCRdb stores in-frame clones only, minus some. Counted here are about 100,000 clones, over 60% occurring once; the ten biggest clones make up 4.2%. The sample comprised PBMCs. These receptors all stem from a male donor in good health and CMV-seronegative.

The V and J genes are TRBV11-2 and TRBJ2-6; 9 bases line up with TRBD2. V shed 3 bases and J 1 base; nucleotides not matched to a gene: 7. The CDR3 covers 18 residues. CDR1 SGHAT and CDR2 FQNNGV come from the germline V gene. The CDR3 sequence: CASSLKKRGESGANVLTF. The CDR3 DNA sequence: TGTGCCAGCAGCTTGAAAAAGCGGGGGGAGTCTGGGGCCAACGTCCTGACTTTC.

The chain couples TRBV29-1 to TRBJ2-2, with 9 nucleotides matching TRBD2. V shed 4 bases, J shed 4 bases, and the junction held 7 bases outside the gene matches. The CDR3 covers 15 residues. CDR1 is SQVTM, CDR2 ANQGSEA, per germline. The CDR3 protein is CSVGGASGITGELFF. The DNA of the CDR3 is TGCAGCGTTGGAGGGGCTAGCGGGATCACCGGGGAGCTGTTTTTT.

V gene TRBV25-1 combines with J gene TRBJ2-1, with TRBD1 as a possible D gene (6 bases). CDR3 length: 17 residues. With 1 base removed from V and 3 bases from J, the gap between germline ends came to 16 bases. From germline, CDR1 is MGHDK and CDR2 SYGVNS. In DNA, the CDR3 is TGTGCCAGCAGTGAATTTGGTGGGACAACCCTCTACAATGAGCAGTTCTTC. Protein: CASSEFGGTTLYNEQFF.

Details on this clone: Other DNA sequences within the sample encode an identical CDR3. The chain carries TRBV5-1 and TRBJ2-5; 7 bases are shared with TRBD1. After removal of 2 bases from V and 3 bases from J, the junction contained 1 base not matched to a gene. Germline values: CDR1 SGHRS, CDR2 YFSETQ. The CDR3 loop spans 13 amino acids. CDR3 sequence reads: CASSLGTEETQYF. The CDR3 region has the DNA TGCGCCAGCAGCTTAGGGACAGAAGAGACCCAGTACTTC.

V and J are TRBV7-9 and TRBJ2-3; D gene ambiguous. Trimming removed 1 base from V and 2 bases from J, with 7 bases in between. Germline V gives CDR1 SEHNR, CDR2 FQNEAQ (reference sequence). The CDR3 is 14 amino acids. This chain's CDR3 is CASSLVTPTDTQYF. CDR3 DNA sequence: TGTGCCAGCAGCTTAGTGACTCCCACAGATACGCAGTATTTT.

The sample holds a few counts of this clone. A far larger clone differs by one base, so this is likely a read error. Other DNA sequences from this sample encode an identical CDR3 as well. This rearrangement joins TRBV11-2 to TRBJ2-1, with TRBD2 matching over 7 bases. The CDR3 is 16 residues long. Germline CDR1 and CDR2: SGHAT and FQNNGV. In DNA, the CDR3 is TGTGCCAGCAGCTCTTCGCTTCGGCGGGAGAACAATGAACAGTTCTTC. Protein sequence: CASSSSLRRENNEQFF.

This clone was observed once. V is TRBV2 and J is TRBJ1-1; no reliable D call. V was cut by 6 bases and J by 1 base, with 12 bases left in between. This CDR3 is 14 amino acids long. Per germline, CDR1 SNHLY and CDR2 FYNNEI. In DNA form, the CDR3 reads TGTGCCAGCAGAAAACTAACTGGGAACACTGAAGCTTTCTTT. The encoded protein is CASRKLTGNTEAFF.

The chain is built from TRBV28 and TRBJ2-7, with D maybe TRBD2 (5 bases). Trimming removed 4 bases from V and 0 bases from J, with 10 bases in between. CDR1 and CDR2 from the germline V gene are MDHEN and SYDVKM. CDR3 length: 14 amino acids. CDR3 residues: CASSYLASSYEQYF. DNA for the CDR3: TGTGCCAGCAGTTATCTAGCATCCTCCTACGAGCAGTACTTC.

This chain joins TRBV4-1 and TRBJ2-7; TRBD1 might be the D (6 bases). The CDR3 contains 15 residues. Germline values: CDR1 MGHRA, CDR2 YSYEKL. V was pared by 5 bases and J by 5 bases, with 19 bases between. Here the CDR3 DNA reads TGCGCCAGCAGCGAGTACGACAGGACATCCGACGAGCAGTACTTC. Its translation is CASSEYDRTSDEQYF.

The table lists this clone with a few counts. V and J are TRBV7-7 and TRBJ2-1; 13 nucleotides match TRBD2. The CDR3 consists of 14 residues. CDR1 and CDR2 from the germline V gene are SSHAT and FNYEAQ (reference sequence). The V gene end was trimmed by 5 bases and the J gene end by 9 bases; junction bases not matched to a gene: 4. CDR3 bases: TGTGCCAGCAGCACCACTAGCGGGAGGGGTGAGCAGTTCTTC. Translating it yields CASSTTSGRGEQFF.

The CDR3 loop reads CATSREVAGRTNTEAFF. The CDR3 DNA follows: TGTGCCACCAGCAGAGAGGTAGCGGGACGGACGAACACTGAAGCTTTCTTT. The chain links TRBV15 to TRBJ1-1, with D perhaps matching TRBD1 (5 bases). V was trimmed by 0 bases and J by 1 base, leaving 15 bases between them. Germline V gene data show CDR1 as LNHNV and CDR2 as YYDKDF (reference sequence). This CDR3 spans 17 amino acids.

The chain couples TRBV15 to TRBJ1-4; 10 bases align to TRBD1. Losses at the gene ends were 1 base for V and 1 base for J; bases not matched to a gene: 6. The CDR3 extends over 18 amino acids. Germline V gives CDR1 LNHNV, CDR2 YYDKDF (reference sequence). The CDR3 DNA reads as TGTGCCACCAGCAGAGGTTGGACAGGGGGTCGAACTAATGAAAAACTGTTTTTT. Its translation: CATSRGWTGGRTNEKLFF. The entire variable domain, with the rest obtained from reference TRBV15 and TRBJ1-4, is as follows: DAMVIQNPRYQVTQFGKPVTLSCSQTLNHNVMYWYQQKSSQAPKLLFHYYDKDFNNEADTPDNFQSRRPNTSFCFLDIRSPGLGDTAMYLCATSRGWTGGRTNEKLFFGSGTQLSVL.

This CDR3 is CASSEEREAFYEQYF. DNA of the CDR3: TGTGCCAGCTCCGAAGAGCGGGAGGCATTCTACGAGCAGTACTTC. The chain couples TRBV25-1 to TRBJ2-7, with 9 bases fitting TRBD2. The CDR3 has 15 residues. The V and J ends lost 8 bases and 3 bases, in that order; junction bases with no gene match: 11. Per germline, CDR1 MGHDK and CDR2 SYGVNS.

The rearrangement uses TRBV6-1 and TRBJ2-1; 8 nucleotides agree with TRBD2. With 0 bases clipped from V and 4 bases from J, the junction kept 8 bases outside the gene matches. Germline assignment: CDR1 MNHNS and CDR2 SASEGT. CDR3 size: 17 residues. The CDR3 DNA sequence: TGTGCCAGCAGTGAAGCGTTCGGAGTAGCGGGGTACAATGAGCAGTTCTTC. Protein: CASSEAFGVAGYNEQFF.

The chain recombines TRBV4-1 with TRBJ1-1; D not certain. Germline lookup yields CDR1 MGHRA and CDR2 YSYEKL. Trimming took off 8 bases at V and 6 bases at J, with 22 bases between the two ends. The CDR3 contains 15 residues. DNA of the CDR3: TGCGCCAGCCAAATGGGAGGAGGACCTCTCTCTGAAGCTTTCTTT. This gives the protein CASQMGGGPLSEAFF.

This chain joins TRBV11-2 and TRBJ2-7, with 8 nucleotides matching TRBD1. J gave up 3 bases and V 6 bases, and 10 bases lay outside the gene matches. Germline-derived CDR1 and CDR2 are SGHAT and FQNNGV. There are 15 residues in the CDR3. Here the CDR3 DNA reads TGTGCCAGCAGTTCCTTCGGACAGGGTGGCTACGAGCAGTACTTC. It codes for CASSSFGQGGYEQYF.

The chain employs TRBV5-1 and TRBJ2-7; D is unresolved. This CDR3 contains 13 residues. Germline values: CDR1 SGHRS, CDR2 YFSETQ. V lost 4 bases, J lost 3 bases, and 11 bases lay in between. CDR3 loop: CASSSPTDYEQYF. The CDR3 DNA sequence: TGCGCCAGCAGCAGCCCAACAGACTACGAGCAGTACTTC.

As for this clone: Distinct nucleotide sequences in the sample also encode this CDR3. This rearrangement joins TRBV6-5 to TRBJ1-3; perhaps TRBD1 as D (6 bases). V lost 2 bases and J 0 bases, leaving 8 bases between the germline ends. The CDR3 is 15 residues long. Germline V gene sequence: CDR1 MNHEY, CDR2 SVGAGI. CDR3 in amino acids: CASSYGTSSGNTIYF. The CDR3 DNA follows: TGTGCCAGCAGTTACGGGACATCCTCTGGAAACACCATATATTTT.